This T cell receptor (beta chain) appears in the sequencing data of a study of shared clonotypes between healthy human individuals. CD45RO negativity and positive selection for CCR7 defined naive CD8 cells, a population that excluded terminally differentiated effector memory CD45RA+ cells. There were only Caucasian adults among the donors, and all lived in Nashville, Tennessee. This CDR3 region has 15 residues. CDR1 is MGHRA and CDR2 is YSYEKL in the germline V gene. V was shortened by 2 bases and J by 0 bases, with 11 bases between the two germline ends. TCRdb's table, derived via immunoSEQ multiplex PCR, lists solely in-frame clones and lacks some. The data show about 870,000 clones, 80% to 95% seen once.

The gene calls are TRBV4-1 and TRBJ2-7; D is possibly TRBD2 (6 bases). The sequencing input was naive CD8+ T cells sorted from blood. This receptor was identified in a man aged 25-45 years in good health. CDR3 loop: CASSQSRGPSYEQYF. The CDR3 coding sequence is TGCGCCAGCAGCCAATCGCGGGGACCCTCCTACGAGCAGTACTTC.